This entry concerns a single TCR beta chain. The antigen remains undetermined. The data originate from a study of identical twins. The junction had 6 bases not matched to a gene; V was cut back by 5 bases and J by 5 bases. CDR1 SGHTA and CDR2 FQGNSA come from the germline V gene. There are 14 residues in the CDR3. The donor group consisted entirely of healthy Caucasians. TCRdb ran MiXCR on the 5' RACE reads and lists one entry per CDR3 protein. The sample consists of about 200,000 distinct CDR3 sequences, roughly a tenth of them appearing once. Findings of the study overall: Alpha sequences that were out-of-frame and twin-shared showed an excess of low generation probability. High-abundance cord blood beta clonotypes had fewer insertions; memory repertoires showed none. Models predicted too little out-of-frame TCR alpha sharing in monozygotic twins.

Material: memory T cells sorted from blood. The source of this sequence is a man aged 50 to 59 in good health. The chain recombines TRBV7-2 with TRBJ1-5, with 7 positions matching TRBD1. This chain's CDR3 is CASSQRQGHQPQHF. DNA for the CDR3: TGTGCCAGCAGCCAAAGACAGGGCCATCAGCCCCAGCATTTT.